This T cell receptor beta chain was documented in a study of breast tumors, draining lymph nodes, adjacent tissues. This clonotype was picked up many times. Its cognate antigen is unknown. TCRdb reprocessed the multiplex PCR reads with MiXCR, giving one entry per CDR3 protein. The sample includes approximately 52,000 distinct CDR3 sequences, approximately 45% seen only once; the top ten take more than 9%. Whole-study findings and limits: Tumor and nontumor repertoires were significantly more similar in luminal-like than in basal-like breast cancer. Tumor repertoires ranked between lymph nodes and nontumor tissue in diversity, with V and J gene preferences. Data fit most tumor T cells coming from lymph node, expanding in tumor. Tumor T cell lymph node origin was a supported hypothesis, not proven.

This CDR3 has 15 amino acids. Trimming pared 5 bases from V and 3 bases from J, leaving 18 bases between. Per germline, CDR1 SGHRS and CDR2 YFSETQ. Sequenced material: breast tumor tissue. This clonotype originated in a female donor with breast cancer. Some clones in this sample may be carry-over from other donors' samples. The chain couples TRBV5-1 to TRBJ2-7, with D possibly TRBD1 on 5 matching bases. This CDR3 is CASRSRQGLGYEQYF. CDR3 coding DNA: TGCGCCAGCAGATCCCGCCAGGGTCTTGGCTACGAGCAGTACTTC. Full variable domain (outside the CDR3, taken from reference TRBV5-1 and TRBJ2-7): KAGVTQTPRYLIKTRGQQVTLSCSPISGHRSVSWYQQTPGQGLQFLFEYFSETQRNKGNFPGRFSGRQFSNSRSEMNVSTLELGDSALYLCASRSRQGLGYEQYFGPGTRLTVT.